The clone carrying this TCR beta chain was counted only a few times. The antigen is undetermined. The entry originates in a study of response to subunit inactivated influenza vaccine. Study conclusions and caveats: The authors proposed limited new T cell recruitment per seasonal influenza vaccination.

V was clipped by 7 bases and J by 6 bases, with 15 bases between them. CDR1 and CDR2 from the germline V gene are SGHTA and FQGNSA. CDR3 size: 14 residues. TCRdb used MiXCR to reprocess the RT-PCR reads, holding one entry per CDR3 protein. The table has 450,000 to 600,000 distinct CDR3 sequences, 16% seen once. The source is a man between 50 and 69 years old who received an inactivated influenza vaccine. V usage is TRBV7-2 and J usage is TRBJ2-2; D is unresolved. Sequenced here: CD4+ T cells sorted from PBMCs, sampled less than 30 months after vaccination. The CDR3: CASTLASGPGELFF. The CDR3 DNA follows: TGTGCCAGCACGCTCGCGTCGGGCCCCGGGGAGCTGTTTTTT.